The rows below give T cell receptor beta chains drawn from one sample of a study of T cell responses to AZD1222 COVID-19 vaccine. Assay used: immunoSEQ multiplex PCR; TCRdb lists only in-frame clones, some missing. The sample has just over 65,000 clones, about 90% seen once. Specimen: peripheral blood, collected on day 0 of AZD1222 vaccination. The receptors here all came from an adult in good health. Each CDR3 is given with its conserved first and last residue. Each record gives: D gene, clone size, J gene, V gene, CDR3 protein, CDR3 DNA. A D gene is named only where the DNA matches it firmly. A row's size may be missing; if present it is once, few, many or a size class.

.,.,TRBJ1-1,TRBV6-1,CASSDFPNTEAFF,TGTGCCAGCAGTGATTTCCCGAACACTGAAGCTTTCTTT
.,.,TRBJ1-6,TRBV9,CASSEKGGYNSPLHF,TGTGCCAGCAGCGAGAAGGGAGGATATAATTCACCCCTCCACTTT
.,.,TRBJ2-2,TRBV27,CASSLSMRTANTGELFF,TGTGCCAGCAGTTTATCAATGCGGACCGCGAACACCGGGGAGCTGTTTTTT
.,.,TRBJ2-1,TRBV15,CATSRGTGEGNEQFF,TGTGCCACCAGCCGCGGGACTGGAGAGGGGAATGAGCAGTTCTTC
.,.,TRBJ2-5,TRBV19,CASSIMSGNQETQYF,TGTGCCAGTAGTATAATGTCAGGGAACCAAGAGACCCAGTACTTC
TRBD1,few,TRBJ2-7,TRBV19,CASSASLGTGAYEQYF,TGTGCCAGTAGTGCGTCGTTGGGGACAGGGGCCTACGAGCAGTACTTC
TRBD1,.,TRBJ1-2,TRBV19,CASTPMRMGTVDF,TGTGCCAGTACCCCGATGCGGATGGGGACAGTTGACTTC
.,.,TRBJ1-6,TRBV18,CASSPSGGTLSDSPLHF,TGTGCCAGCTCACCCTCGGGGGGTACTCTATCGGATTCACCCCTCCACTTT
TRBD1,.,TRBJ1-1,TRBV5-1,CASSLQGANTEAFF,TGCGCCAGCAGCTTACAGGGGGCTAACACTGAAGCTTTCTTT
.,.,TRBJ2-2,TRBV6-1,CASSEEVVSNTGELFF,TGTGCCAGCAGTGAAGAAGTAGTTTCGAACACCGGGGAGCTGTTTTTT
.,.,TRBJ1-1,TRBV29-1,CSVDAQPSEAFF,TGCAGCGTTGACGCACAGCCCTCTGAAGCTTTCTTT
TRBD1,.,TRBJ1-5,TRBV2,CASSERTGSIQPQHF,TGTGCCAGCAGTGAGAGGACAGGGTCAATTCAGCCCCAGCATTTT
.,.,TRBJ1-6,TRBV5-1,CASSLMGSSYNSPLHF,TGCGCCAGCAGCTTGATGGGGAGCTCCTATAATTCACCCCTCCACTTT
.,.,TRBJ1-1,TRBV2,CASSRDQGTEAFF,TGTGCCAGCAGTAGAGACCAAGGCACTGAAGCTTTCTTT
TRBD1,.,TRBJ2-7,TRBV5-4,CASSPGQGNYEQYF,TGTGCCAGCAGCCCCGGACAGGGCAACTACGAGCAGTACTTC
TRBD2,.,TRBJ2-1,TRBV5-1,CASRAGGHVGNEQFF,TGCGCCAGCAGGGCGGGAGGGCATGTGGGCAATGAGCAGTTCTTC
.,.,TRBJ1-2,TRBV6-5,CASSWDRGGYTF,TGTGCCAGCAGTTGGGACCGAGGAGGCTACACCTTC
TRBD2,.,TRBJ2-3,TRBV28,CAISVAGVTDTQYF,TGTGCCATCTCCGTAGCGGGAGTGACAGATACGCAGTATTTT
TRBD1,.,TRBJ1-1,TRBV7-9,CASSHGTGGKAFF,TGTGCCAGCAGCCACGGGACAGGGGGGAAAGCTTTCTTT
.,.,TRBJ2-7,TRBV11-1,CASSQTEFYEQYF,TGTGCCAGCAGCCAGACAGAGTTTTACGAGCAGTACTTC
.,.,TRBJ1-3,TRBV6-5,CASSLSGTGNTIYF,TGTGCCAGCAGTCTCTCAGGGACTGGAAACACCATATATTTT
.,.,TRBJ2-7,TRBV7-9,CASSLGPGLYEQYF,TGTGCCAGCAGCTTGGGGCCGGGACTTTACGAGCAGTACTTC
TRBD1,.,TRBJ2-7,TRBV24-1,CATSDSTGGQGAVQYF,TGTGCCACCAGTGATTCGACCGGGGGACAGGGGGCTGTGCAGTACTTC